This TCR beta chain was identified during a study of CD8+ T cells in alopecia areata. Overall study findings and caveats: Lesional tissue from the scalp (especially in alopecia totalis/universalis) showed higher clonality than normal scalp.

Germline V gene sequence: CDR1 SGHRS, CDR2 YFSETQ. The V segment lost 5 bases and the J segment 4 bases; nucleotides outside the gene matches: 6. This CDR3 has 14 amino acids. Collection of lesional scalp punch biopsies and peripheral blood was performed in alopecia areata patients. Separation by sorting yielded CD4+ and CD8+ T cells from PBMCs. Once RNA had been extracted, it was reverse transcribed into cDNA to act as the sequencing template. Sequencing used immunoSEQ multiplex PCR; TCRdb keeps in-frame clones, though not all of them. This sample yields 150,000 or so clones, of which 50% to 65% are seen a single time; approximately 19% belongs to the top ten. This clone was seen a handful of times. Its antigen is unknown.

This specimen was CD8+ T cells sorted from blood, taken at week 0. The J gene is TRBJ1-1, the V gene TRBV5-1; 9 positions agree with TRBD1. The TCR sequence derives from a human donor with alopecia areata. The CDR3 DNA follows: TGCGCCAGCAGTCCCGGGACAGGGTCCACTGAAGCTTTCTTT. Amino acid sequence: CASSPGTGSTEAFF. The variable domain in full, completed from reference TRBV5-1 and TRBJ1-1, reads KAGVTQTPRYLIKTRGQQVTLSCSPISGHRSVSWYQQTPGQGLQFLFEYFSETQRNKGNFPGRFSGRQFSNSRSEMNVSTLELGDSALYLCASSPGTGSTEAFFGQGTRLTVV.